A selection of T cell receptor beta chains follows, all from one sample in a study of T cell responses to AZD1222 COVID-19 vaccine. Some clones are missing from TCRdb's copy, which holds only in-frame ones; the method was immunoSEQ multiplex PCR. The table lists about 140,000 clones, approximately 93% of them singletons. Material: peripheral blood, obtained after recovery from COVID-19. The receptors were gathered from an adult who had recovered from COVID-19. CDR3s include the opening cysteine and the closing phenylalanine or tryptophan. Each record gives: V gene, J gene, D gene, clone size, CDR3 protein, CDR3 DNA. The D gene is left open where the match is weak. Part of the rows lack a size; the others show once, few, many or a class for expanded clones.

TRBV27	TRBJ2-7	TRBD1	.	CASSPDRGTYEQYF	TGTGCCAGCAGTCCGGACAGGGGGACCTACGAGCAGTACTTC
TRBV10-1	TRBJ1-6	TRBD1	.	CASSPGTANSPLHF	TGCGCCAGCAGCCCCGGGACAGCAAATTCACCCCTCCACTTT
TRBV11-2	TRBJ2-3	.	.	CASSLASASTDTQYF	TGTGCCAGCAGCTTAGCTTCGGCCAGCACAGATACGCAGTATTTT
TRBV18	TRBJ1-1	.	.	CASSLRQTNTEAFF	TGTGCCAGCTCGCTTAGACAAACGAACACTGAAGCTTTCTTT
TRBV28	TRBJ1-1	.	.	CASSLWGDYAEAFF	TGTGCCAGCAGTTTATGGGGTGATTATGCTGAAGCTTTCTTT
TRBV10-1	TRBJ2-3	.	.	CASSEGQGGTDTQYF	TGCGCCAGCAGTGAAGGACAGGGAGGGACAGATACGCAGTATTTT
TRBV28	TRBJ1-2	TRBD1	.	CASNSQGTNYGYTF	TGTGCCAGCAATTCACAGGGGACTAACTATGGCTACACCTTC
TRBV5-6	TRBJ2-7	TRBD2	.	CASSVWGLAGSYEQYF	TGTGCCAGCAGTGTTTGGGGACTAGCGGGATCCTACGAGCAGTACTTC
TRBV21-1	TRBJ2-1	.	.	CASSKEQREKGDEQFF	TGTGCCAGCAGCAAAGAACAGCGGGAGAAGGGAGATGAGCAGTTCTTC
TRBV3-1/TRBV3-2	TRBJ2-1	TRBD1	.	CASSQDSGTGGKFF	TGTGCCAGCAGCCAAGACTCAGGAACAGGGGGAAAGTTCTTC
TRBV19	TRBJ2-7	.	.	CASSTGSYEQYF	TGTGCCAGTAGCACAGGGAGCTACGAGCAGTACTTC
TRBV28	TRBJ1-1	.	.	CASSFWKMSATEAFF	TGTGCCAGCAGTTTCTGGAAGATGTCGGCCACTGAAGCTTTCTTT
TRBV29-1	TRBJ1-4	.	.	CSVRGEGGEKLFF	TGCAGCGTCAGAGGGGAGGGAGGCGAAAAACTGTTTTTT
TRBV6-4	TRBJ1-1	.	.	CASSNTGFTEAFF	TGTGCCAGCAGCAATACAGGGTTTACTGAAGCTTTCTTT
TRBV7-2	TRBJ2-1	TRBD2	.	CASSQKTSVDNEQFF	TGTGCCAGCAGTCAAAAGACTAGCGTGGACAATGAGCAGTTCTTC
TRBV19	TRBJ1-1	.	.	CASPTNQVNTEAFF	TGTGCCAGCCCTACTAACCAGGTGAACACTGAAGCTTTCTTT
TRBV3-1/TRBV3-2	TRBJ1-6	TRBD1	.	CASSQGQGVNSPLHF	TGTGCCAGCAGCCAAGGACAGGGGGTTAATTCACCCCTCCACTTT
TRBV5-6	TRBJ2-1	TRBD2	.	CASSRRLAGYNEQFF	TGTGCCAGCAGCCGTCGGCTAGCGGGTTACAATGAGCAGTTCTTC
TRBV24-1	TRBJ2-2	.	.	CATSDFRGNTGELFF	TGTGCCACCAGTGATTTTCGGGGAAACACCGGGGAGCTGTTTTTT
TRBV7-3	TRBJ2-2	TRBD2	.	CASSLKAGGVGTGELFF	TGTGCCAGCAGCTTAAAAGCGGGAGGAGTAGGCACCGGGGAGCTGTTTTTT
TRBV27	TRBJ2-5	.	.	CASSFSSQEGDETQYF	TGTGCCAGCAGTTTTAGCAGTCAGGAGGGTGATGAGACCCAGTACTTC
TRBV7-2	TRBJ1-3	TRBD1	.	CASSLGQGGNTIYF	TGTGCCAGCAGCTTGGGACAGGGCGGGAACACCATATATTTT
TRBV12-5	TRBJ2-1	.	.	CASGLVGWGLYNEQFF	TGTGCTAGTGGTTTGGTAGGGTGGGGACTTTACAATGAGCAGTTCTTC
TRBV18	TRBJ1-1	.	.	CASSPDITGSEAFF	TGTGCCAGCTCCCCTGATATAACAGGGTCTGAAGCTTTCTTT
TRBV6-1	TRBJ2-3	.	.	CASSELQLSTDTQYF	TGTGCCAGCAGTGAACTCCAGCTGAGCACAGATACGCAGTATTTT
TRBV29-1	TRBJ1-5	.	.	CSVAGHAGQPQHF	TGCAGCGTCGCAGGACACGCGGGTCAGCCCCAGCATTTT
TRBV28	TRBJ2-7	.	few	CASSFSWGPGEQYF	TGTGCCAGCAGTTTCAGTTGGGGGCCGGGTGAGCAGTACTTC
TRBV28	TRBJ2-7	TRBD1	.	CASSLWVQGEAYEQYF	TGTGCCAGCAGTTTATGGGTACAGGGGGAGGCCTACGAGCAGTACTTC
TRBV7-9	TRBJ1-4	.	.	CASSLGLSNRAQNEKLFF	TGTGCCAGCAGCTTAGGATTAAGCAACAGGGCCCAGAATGAAAAACTGTTTTTT
TRBV29-1	TRBJ2-7	.	once	CSVERVAGEQYF	TGCAGCGTTGAACGGGTAGCCGGCGAGCAGTACTTC
TRBV27	TRBJ2-7	TRBD2	.	CASSRGLAGNYEQYF	TGTGCCAGCAGCCGCGGACTAGCGGGAAACTACGAGCAGTACTTC
TRBV7-7	TRBJ2-7	.	once	CASSLGRSYEQYF	TGTGCTAGCAGCTTAGGTCGGTCCTACGAGCAGTACTTC
TRBV7-2	TRBJ2-7	.	.	CASSRSYEQYF	TGTGCCAGCAGCCGTTCCTACGAGCAGTACTTC
TRBV15	TRBJ2-3	TRBD1	.	CATSARQGLARFSTDTQYF	TGTGCCACCAGCGCCCGACAGGGGCTAGCGCGTTTTAGCACAGATACGCAGTATTTT
TRBV19	TRBJ1-2	.	.	CASSINGADYGYTF	TGTGCCAGTAGTATAAACGGGGCGGACTATGGCTACACCTTC
TRBV6-6	TRBJ1-1	.	.	CASSPRGLGLNTEAFF	TGTGCCAGCAGTCCACGGGGTCTGGGGTTGAACACTGAAGCTTTCTTT
TRBV5-1	TRBJ2-1	.	.	CASSLALAGGSPILQFF	TGCGCCAGCAGCTTGGCTCTTGCCGGTGGTAGCCCAATACTCCAGTTCTTC
TRBV19	TRBJ1-2	TRBD1	.	CASRTQGQNYGYTF	TGTGCCAGTAGGACCCAGGGACAGAACTATGGCTACACCTTC
TRBV3-1/TRBV3-2	TRBJ2-7	.	.	CASSLFGMESSYEQYF	TGTGCCAGCAGCCTTTTTGGGATGGAGAGCTCCTACGAGCAGTACTTC
TRBV24-1	TRBJ2-3	TRBD1	.	CATSDSDRVGSTDTQYF	TGTGCCACCAGTGATTCTGACAGGGTCGGTTCCACAGATACGCAGTATTTT